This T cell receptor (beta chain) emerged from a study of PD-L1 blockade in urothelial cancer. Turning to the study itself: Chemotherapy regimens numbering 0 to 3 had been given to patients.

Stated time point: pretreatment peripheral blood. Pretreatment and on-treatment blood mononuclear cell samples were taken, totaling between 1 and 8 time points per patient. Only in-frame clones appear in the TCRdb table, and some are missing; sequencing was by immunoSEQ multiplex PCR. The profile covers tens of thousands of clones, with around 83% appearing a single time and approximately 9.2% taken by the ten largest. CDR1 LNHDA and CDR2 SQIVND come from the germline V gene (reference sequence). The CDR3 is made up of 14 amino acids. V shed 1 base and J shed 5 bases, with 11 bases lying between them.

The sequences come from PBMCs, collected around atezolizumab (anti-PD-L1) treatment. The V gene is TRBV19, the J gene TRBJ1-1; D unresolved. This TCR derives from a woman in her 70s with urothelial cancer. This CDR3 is CASSIVPSGTEAFF. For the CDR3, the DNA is TGTGCCAGTAGTATAGTCCCCTCCGGGACTGAAGCTTTCTTT.